The present T cell receptor beta chain was sequenced within a study of blood T cell repertoires in COVID-19. This clone has a single count. Using immunoSEQ multiplex PCR, the repertoire was profiled, and TCRdb retains in-frame clones only, with some absent. The sample has about 180,000 clones; around 88% are singletons. CDR3 length: 15 residues. V was shortened by 5 bases and J by 2 bases, with 15 bases between the two germline ends. Germline assignment: CDR1 SEHNR and CDR2 FQNEAQ (reference sequence). The TCR was taken from a woman younger than 45 who had recovered from COVID-19. The chain combines TRBV7-9 with TRBJ1-2, with D possibly TRBD1 on 5 matching bases. The material sequenced was PBMCs or T cells enriched from blood (not recorded which). The CDR3 here is CASSPDNEENYGYTF. Written as DNA, the CDR3 is TGTGCCAGCAGCCCGGACAATGAGGAGAACTATGGCTACACCTTC.